The 26 T cell receptor beta chains presented below share a single source sample, sequenced in a study of T-cell reconstitution after alpha-beta-depleted transplantation in children. Unique molecular identifiers were used to barcode this TCRbeta library. One entry per CDR3 protein, called by TCRdb with MiXCR from the PCR reads. The table lists approximately 490,000 distinct CDR3 sequences, approximately 13% of them singletons, with about 6% in the top ten. This specimen was PBMCs from the stem cell graft donor, taken from the stem cell graft. The receptors derive from a human donor who donated a stem cell graft to a child with combined immunodeficiency.

The V gene is TRBV7-2, the J gene TRBJ2-1; 14 bases fit TRBD2. Germline trimming cut 4 bases from V and 9 bases from J; bases unmatched to any gene: 8. Germline lookup yields CDR1 SGHTA and CDR2 FQGNSA. CDR3 size: 16 residues. CDR3 in amino acids: CASSSRLAGGHLEQFF. The DNA for the CDR3 is TGTGCCAGCAGCTCCCGACTAGCGGGAGGGCATCTTGAGCAGTTCTTC.

This clonotype was seen a handful of times. The J gene is TRBJ2-7, the V gene TRBV7-9, with TRBD1 matching over 7 bases. CDR1 and CDR2 from the germline V gene are SEHNR and FQNEAQ (reference sequence). The V segment lost 4 bases and the J segment 6 bases; nucleotides outside the gene matches: 6. There are 13 residues in the CDR3. The CDR3 is CASSSNRGTEQYF. DNA for the CDR3: TGTGCCAGCAGCTCCAACAGGGGTACCGAGCAGTACTTC.

This chain connects TRBV11-3 to TRBJ2-3; no clear D gene. Germline CDR1 and CDR2: SGHNT and YENEEA. Trimming pared 0 bases from V and 6 bases from J, leaving 10 bases between. There are 14 residues in the CDR3. The CDR3 loop reads CASSLDLWRDTQYF. Here the CDR3 DNA reads TGTGCCAGCAGCTTAGATCTTTGGCGGGATACGCAGTATTTT.

The rearrangement uses TRBV12-5 and TRBJ2-7; D tentatively reads TRBD1 or TRBD2 (5 bases each). CDR1 and CDR2 (germline): LGHNT, FRNRAP. The length of the CDR3 is 19 residues. Between the trimmed V and J ends, which lost 5 bases and 3 bases, there was a span of 29 bases. CDR3 DNA: TGTGCTAGTGGTCCGGGGTCGGGTCAGGGTTTCGAATTAGACTACGAGCAGTACTTC. Translation gives CASGPGSGQGFELDYEQYF.

This clonotype was counted many times. The V gene is TRBV6-1, the J gene TRBJ2-2; maybe TRBD2 (6 bases). The germline V gene has CDR1 MNHNS and CDR2 SASEGT. V lost 6 bases and J lost 7, with 18 bases in between. This CDR3 region has 15 residues. The CDR3 protein is CASREGERTLGELFF. The CDR3 coding sequence is TGTGCCAGCAGGGAGGGTGAGAGGACTCTCGGGGAGCTGTTTTTT.

In its sample, this clonotype was seen many times. The CDR3 region is CASRTGGYEQFF. The CDR3 bases are TGTGCCAGCAGGACAGGCGGCTATGAGCAGTTCTTC. The rearrangement joins TRBV12-3 or TRBV12-4 to TRBJ2-1, with D possibly TRBD1 on 6 matching bases. Deletions cut 6 bases from V and 8 bases from J, with 11 bases between. This CDR3 contains 12 residues.

There are many counts of this clonotype. This sequence joins TRBV29-1 and TRBJ1-1; D perhaps matches TRBD1 (5 bases). From germline, CDR1 is SQVTM and CDR2 ANQGSEA. Trimming shortened V by 6 bases and J by 5 bases, and 13 bases separated the two germline ends. This CDR3 is 12 amino acids long. The CDR3 sequence is CSVYAGRTEAFF. As DNA, the CDR3 is TGCAGCGTCTATGCAGGGAGGACTGAAGCTTTCTTT.

V and J are TRBV19 and TRBJ2-1; D is undetermined. V lost 3 bases, J lost 8 bases, and 11 bases lay in between. This CDR3 comprises 13 residues. Germline lookup yields CDR1 LNHDA and CDR2 SQIVND (reference sequence). CDR3 residues: CASSIGSAYEQFF. Here the CDR3 DNA reads TGTGCCAGTAGTATTGGATCCGCTTATGAGCAGTTCTTC.

In DNA form, the CDR3 reads TGTGCCAGCAGTTTAGGCAGGATGTCCCACGAGCAGTACTTC. Translated: CASSLGRMSHEQYF. The chain recombines TRBV27 with TRBJ2-7; no definite D call. V lost 2 bases and J lost 5, with 13 bases in between. CDR1 and CDR2 (germline): MNHEY, SMNVEV (reference sequence). The CDR3 extends over 14 amino acids.

The J gene is TRBJ2-3, the V gene TRBV6-5; TRBD2 aligns across 8 bases. V lost 4 bases and J lost 2; bases outside the gene matches: 5. CDR3 length: 15 amino acids. The germline CDR1 and CDR2 sequences are MNHEY and SVGAGI. The CDR3 loop reads CASSWNGRATDTQYF. CDR3 DNA sequence: TGTGCCAGCAGTTGGAACGGGAGGGCCACAGATACGCAGTATTTT.

The J gene is TRBJ2-4, the V gene TRBV6-5; D could derive from TRBD1 or TRBD2 (6 bases each). V lost 3 bases and J lost 0, with 21 bases in between. This CDR3 spans 19 amino acids. The germline gives CDR1 MNHEY, CDR2 SVGAGI. CDR3 protein: CASSYTSGGGELAKNIQYF. The CDR3 nucleotides are TGTGCCAGCAGTTATACGTCCGGAGGGGGAGAATTAGCCAAAAACATTCAGTACTTC.

This chain joins TRBV7-2 and TRBJ2-7; 10 bases fit TRBD2. The CDR3 runs to 16 residues. Germline loops: CDR1 SGHTA, CDR2 FQGNSA. After removal of 3 bases from V and 2 bases from J, the junction contained 7 bases not matched to a gene. The CDR3 nucleotides are TGTGCCAGCAGCTTTACTAGCGGGACGCCGCCCTACGAGCAGTACTTC. Protein sequence: CASSFTSGTPPYEQYF.

This clonotype has at least ten counts. The chain has TRBV6-6 and TRBJ2-3, with TRBD2 matching over 11 bases. V trimming: 4 bases; J trimming: 5 bases; junction bases outside the gene matches: 5. The germline V gene encodes CDR1 MNHNY and CDR2 SVGAGI (reference sequence). The CDR3 covers 15 residues. CDR3 DNA sequence: TGTGCCAGCAGTTCGACTAGCGGGATGGGAGATACGCAGTATTTT. It codes for CASSSTSGMGDTQYF.

This clonotype was observed a handful of times. The rearrangement joins TRBV9 to TRBJ2-3; D remains unclear. The CDR3 is 14 amino acids. Germline V gene data show CDR1 as SGDLS and CDR2 as YYNGEE. V lost 0 bases and J 1 base, leaving 6 bases between the germline ends. CDR3 residues: CASSVEVRTDTQYF. The CDR3 nucleotides are TGTGCCAGCAGCGTAGAGGTTCGCACAGATACGCAGTATTTT.

This clonotype was detected a few times. V and J are TRBV7-2 and TRBJ2-7, with 9 bases identical to TRBD2. This CDR3 comprises 15 residues. Germline values: CDR1 SGHTA, CDR2 FQGNSA. CDR3 coding DNA: TGTGCTACCACTCCTTCACCGGGACTAGCAGACGAGCAGTACTTC. Amino acid sequence: CATTPSPGLADEQYF.

This clonotype was seen ten or more times. The chain carries TRBV13 and TRBJ2-1; TRBD2 aligns across 9 bases. J gave up 5 bases and V 5 bases, and 4 bases lay outside the gene matches. Germline V gene sequence: CDR1 PRHDT, CDR2 FYEKMQ (reference sequence). The CDR3 contains 14 residues. In DNA form, the CDR3 reads TGTGCCAGCAGCACCGGACTAGCGAACAATGAGCAGTTCTTC. Residues: CASSTGLANNEQFF.

This clonotype was found many times. V and J are TRBV12-3 or TRBV12-4 and TRBJ2-1; either TRBD1 or TRBD2 may supply D (5 bases each). The CDR3 spans 17 residues. Trimming removed 4 bases at V and 0 bases at J, with 16 bases between. In nucleotides, the CDR3 is TGTGCCAGCAGTTATGGACCTCCAGGGAGCTCCTACAATGAGCAGTTCTTC. Its translation: CASSYGPPGSSYNEQFF.

This clonotype showed up just a few times. J is TRBJ2-4 and V is TRBV15; possible D gene TRBD1, 5 bases. CDR1 is LNHNV, CDR2 YYDKDF, per germline (reference sequence). Trimming left V 1 base short and J 6 bases short, with 13 bases between. The CDR3 length is 15 residues. CDR3 residues: CATSRAGRVINIQYF. Here the CDR3 DNA reads TGTGCCACCAGCAGAGCTGGCAGGGTGATAAACATTCAGTACTTC.

Ten or more counts support this clonotype. The chain is built from TRBV29-1 and TRBJ2-3; 11 nucleotides align to TRBD2. Trimming removed 4 bases from V and 0 bases from J; junction bases left unmatched: 12. This CDR3 has 18 residues. Germline CDR1 reads SQVTM; CDR2 reads ANQGSEA. The chain's CDR3 is CSVGTSGLGTSSTDTQYF. The CDR3 DNA is TGCAGCGTTGGGACTAGCGGGTTGGGAACCTCTAGCACAGATACGCAGTATTTT.

This clonotype turned up a few times. J is TRBJ2-3 and V is TRBV4-2, with 9 bases lining up with TRBD2. J was trimmed by 0 bases and V by 1 base; bases with no gene match: 5. From germline, CDR1 is LGHNA and CDR2 YNFKEQ. The CDR3 totals 17 residues. The CDR3 bases are TGTGCCAGCAGCCAAGCCAGCGGGGGGCTGAGCACAGATACGCAGTATTTT. Translating it yields CASSQASGGLSTDTQYF.

This clonotype was observed a handful of times. This rearrangement joins TRBV20-1 to TRBJ2-3, with 7 nucleotides matching TRBD1. Germline lookup yields CDR1 DFQATT and CDR2 SNEGSKA (reference sequence). This CDR3 spans 18 amino acids. J gave up 1 base and V 4 bases, and 17 bases lay outside the gene matches. The CDR3 coding sequence is TGCAGTGCTATTTTCATGATCGACAGGGCTAAGGGCACAGATACGCAGTATTTT. Amino acids: CSAIFMIDRAKGTDTQYF.

The genes are TRBV7-2 and TRBJ2-7; a possible D gene is TRBD2 (7 bases). The CDR3 is 15 amino acids. The germline V and J ends were trimmed by 2 bases and 4 bases, with 15 bases remaining between them. CDR1 is SGHTA and CDR2 is FQGNSA in the germline V gene. This CDR3 reads CASSLTGTITYEQYF. The CDR3 bases are TGTGCCAGCAGCTTAACAGGGACTATTACTTACGAGCAGTACTTC.

The chain links TRBV11-2 to TRBJ2-2, with 7 positions matching TRBD2. The CDR3 has 17 amino acids. Trimming took 1 base from V and 1 from J; bases not matched to a gene: 6. Per the germline V gene, CDR1 is SGHAT and CDR2 is FQNNGV. The CDR3 loop reads CASSLVLAALNTGELFF. The CDR3 DNA is TGTGCCAGCAGCTTAGTTCTAGCGGCCTTGAACACCGGGGAGCTGTTTTTT.

This chain links TRBV4-3 with TRBJ1-4; TRBD1 might be the D (6 bases). The length of the CDR3 is 15 residues. With 2 bases removed from V and 0 bases from J, the gap between germline ends came to 7 bases. Per the germline V gene, CDR1 is LGHNA and CDR2 is YSLEER. CDR3 residues: CASSQNRATNEKLFF. DNA of the CDR3: TGCGCCAGCAGCCAAAACAGGGCAACTAATGAAAAACTGTTTTTT.

This clonotype has only a few counts. J is TRBJ2-1 and V is TRBV12-3 or TRBV12-4; 7 bases are shared with TRBD2. The CDR3 consists of 14 residues. V was clipped by 6 bases and J by 5 bases; unmatched bases: 7. The CDR3 loop reads CASRPAGTNNEQFF. CDR3 nucleotide sequence: TGTGCCAGCAGGCCCGCCGGGACTAACAATGAGCAGTTCTTC.

The rearrangement joins TRBV14 to TRBJ1-1; the D is unclear. CDR3 length equals 13 residues. The germline V and J ends were trimmed by 0 bases and 2 bases, with 4 bases remaining between them. The germline CDR1 and CDR2 sequences are SGHDN and FVKESK. The CDR3 DNA reads as TGTGCCAGCAGCCAAGATAGTAACACTGAAGCTTTCTTT. Translating it yields CASSQDSNTEAFF.